A selection of T cell receptor beta chains follows, all from one sample in a study of blood T cells in healthy people across ages. TCRdb independently ran MiXCR on the 5' RACE reads; one entry per CDR3 protein. The sample lists 1.4 million or so distinct CDR3 sequences, 40% to 45% occurring once. Sequenced input: blood. These receptors came from a woman under 30 in good health. The CDR3 runs from the conserved cysteine through the conserved F or W. Fields, in order: D gene, clone size, J gene, V gene, CDR3 protein, CDR3 DNA. The D gene is left open where the match is weak. Clone size, where shown, is once, few, many, or a class for clones that have expanded.

d_call: .; clone_size: .; j_call: TRBJ1-5; v_call: TRBV12-3/TRBV12-4; cdr3_aa: CASSLENRLNQPQHF; cdr3_nt: TGTGCCAGCAGTTTAGAAAACAGATTGAATCAGCCCCAGCATTTT
d_call: .; clone_size: many; j_call: TRBJ2-5; v_call: TRBV21-1; cdr3_aa: CASSKVQRTYQETQYF; cdr3_nt: TGTGCCAGCAGCAAAGTCCAGCGTACGTACCAAGAGACCCAGTACTTC
d_call: .; clone_size: .; j_call: TRBJ2-5; v_call: TRBV20-1; cdr3_aa: CSAPGGIGETQYF; cdr3_nt: TGCAGTGCTCCGGGGGGCATCGGGGAGACCCAGTACTTC
d_call: TRBD2; clone_size: .; j_call: TRBJ2-3; v_call: TRBV20-1; cdr3_aa: CSAPRELAGGRKRSTDTQYF; cdr3_nt: TGCAGTGCACCCCGGGAACTAGCGGGGGGGCGGAAGAGGAGCACAGATACGCAGTATTTT
d_call: .; clone_size: few; j_call: TRBJ2-1; v_call: TRBV5-6; cdr3_aa: CASSVVTGEEQFF; cdr3_nt: TGTGCCAGCAGCGTGGTAACCGGCGAAGAGCAGTTCTTC
d_call: .; clone_size: .; j_call: TRBJ1-5; v_call: TRBV5-1; cdr3_aa: CASSLAGHSNQPQHF; cdr3_nt: TGCGCCAGCAGCTTGGCAGGGCACAGCAATCAGCCCCAGCATTTT
d_call: .; clone_size: .; j_call: TRBJ2-1; v_call: TRBV3-1; cdr3_aa: CASSQASANNEQFF; cdr3_nt: TGTGCCAGCAGCCAAGCTAGCGCCAACAATGAGCAGTTCTTC
d_call: TRBD1; clone_size: .; j_call: TRBJ1-2; v_call: TRBV6-6; cdr3_aa: CASSFSGGLGYGYTF; cdr3_nt: TGTGCCAGCAGTTTCTCAGGGGGGCTAGGTTATGGCTACACCTTC
d_call: .; clone_size: .; j_call: TRBJ1-2; v_call: TRBV7-9; cdr3_aa: CAIRGQGPDGHTF; cdr3_nt: TGTGCCATAAGGGGTCAGGGACCCGATGGCCACACCTTC
d_call: TRBD2; clone_size: .; j_call: TRBJ2-5; v_call: TRBV5-1; cdr3_aa: CASSLITSGILETQYF; cdr3_nt: TGCGCCAGCAGCTTGATCACTAGCGGGATCTTGGAGACCCAGTACTTC
d_call: .; clone_size: .; j_call: TRBJ2-1; v_call: TRBV20-1; cdr3_aa: CSARPPRLSYNEQFF; cdr3_nt: TGCAGTGCTAGGCCCCCCCGGCTAAGTTACAATGAGCAGTTCTTC
d_call: .; clone_size: .; j_call: TRBJ2-1; v_call: TRBV7-2; cdr3_aa: CASSLGGGSVEQFF; cdr3_nt: TGTGCCAGCAGCTTGGGAGGGGGGTCTGTCGAGCAGTTCTTC
d_call: TRBD2; clone_size: .; j_call: TRBJ2-1; v_call: TRBV11-3; cdr3_aa: CASSLVGTSSYNEQFF; cdr3_nt: TGTGCCAGCAGCTTAGTGGGGACTAGCTCCTACAATGAGCAGTTCTTC
d_call: .; clone_size: few; j_call: TRBJ2-7; v_call: TRBV24-1; cdr3_aa: CATSDPHGSEQYF; cdr3_nt: TGTGCCACCAGTGATCCCCATGGTAGCGAGCAGTACTTC
d_call: TRBD2; clone_size: few; j_call: TRBJ2-3; v_call: TRBV20-1; cdr3_aa: CSAFQRGPDTQYF; cdr3_nt: TGCAGTGCTTTCCAGCGGGGACCAGATACGCAGTATTTT
d_call: TRBD2; clone_size: .; j_call: TRBJ2-5; v_call: TRBV4-1; cdr3_aa: CDSSHLGRLAGTQETQYF; cdr3_nt: TGCGACAGCAGCCATCTGGGGCGTCTAGCGGGGACCCAAGAGACCCAGTACTTC
d_call: TRBD2; clone_size: few; j_call: TRBJ2-1; v_call: TRBV6-1; cdr3_aa: CASSRIAGNNEQFF; cdr3_nt: TGTGCCAGCTCCAGAATAGCGGGAAACAATGAGCAGTTCTTC
d_call: .; clone_size: few; j_call: TRBJ2-5; v_call: TRBV12-3/TRBV12-4; cdr3_aa: CASMRMGQETQYF; cdr3_nt: TGTGCCAGCATGCGAATGGGGCAAGAGACCCAGTACTTC
d_call: .; clone_size: .; j_call: TRBJ2-5; v_call: TRBV6-1; cdr3_aa: CASMDALRETQYF; cdr3_nt: TGTGCCAGCATGGACGCACTTAGGGAGACCCAGTACTTC
d_call: TRBD2; clone_size: .; j_call: TRBJ2-7; v_call: TRBV6-6; cdr3_aa: CASRHPSGVSYEQYF; cdr3_nt: TGTGCCAGCCGCCACCCTAGCGGGGTTTCCTACGAGCAGTACTTC
d_call: .; clone_size: .; j_call: TRBJ2-1; v_call: TRBV10-3; cdr3_aa: CAISEGRGVYNEQFF; cdr3_nt: TGTGCCATCAGTGAGGGCAGGGGGGTTTACAATGAGCAGTTCTTC
d_call: .; clone_size: few; j_call: TRBJ2-3; v_call: TRBV6-2/TRBV6-3; cdr3_aa: CASSYSSFTDTQYF; cdr3_nt: TGTGCCAGCAGTTACTCGAGCTTCACAGATACGCAGTATTTT
d_call: TRBD2; clone_size: few; j_call: TRBJ2-1; v_call: TRBV12-3/TRBV12-4; cdr3_aa: CASSSQRGVRGGYNEQFF; cdr3_nt: TGTGCCAGCAGTTCCCAGCGGGGGGTAAGAGGGGGATACAATGAGCAGTTCTTC
d_call: .; clone_size: .; j_call: TRBJ1-1; v_call: TRBV4-1; cdr3_aa: CASSQIRVNTEVFF; cdr3_nt: TGCGCCAGCAGCCAAATTAGGGTGAACACTGAAGTTTTCTTT
d_call: .; clone_size: .; j_call: TRBJ2-1; v_call: TRBV20-1; cdr3_aa: CSARDPLRGRYNEQFF; cdr3_nt: TGCAGTGCTAGAGATCCGTTGCGGGGTCGCTACAATGAGCAGTTCTTC
d_call: .; clone_size: .; j_call: TRBJ2-3; v_call: TRBV11-3; cdr3_aa: CASGASGTDTQYF; cdr3_nt: TGTGCCAGCGGAGCGTCGGGCACAGATACGCAGTATTTT
d_call: TRBD2; clone_size: .; j_call: TRBJ2-1; v_call: TRBV4-3; cdr3_aa: CASSPDPPSGTYNEQFF; cdr3_nt: TGCGCCAGCAGCCCAGACCCCCCTAGCGGGACCTACAATGAGCAGTTCTTC
d_call: TRBD2; clone_size: .; j_call: TRBJ2-1; v_call: TRBV7-2; cdr3_aa: CASSPERRTSGNEQFF; cdr3_nt: TGTGCCAGCAGCCCGGAACGCAGGACTAGTGGCAATGAGCAGTTCTTC
d_call: TRBD2; clone_size: .; j_call: TRBJ2-7; v_call: TRBV20-1; cdr3_aa: CSASGQRGSPSNEQYF; cdr3_nt: TGCAGTGCTAGTGGTCAGCGGGGGAGTCCTTCCAATGAGCAGTACTTC
d_call: .; clone_size: few; j_call: TRBJ2-5; v_call: TRBV19; cdr3_aa: CASRERSEETQYF; cdr3_nt: TGTGCCAGTAGGGAGCGGTCCGAAGAGACCCAGTACTTC
d_call: .; clone_size: .; j_call: TRBJ2-4; v_call: TRBV20-1; cdr3_aa: CSARPKGPFYNEQYF; cdr3_nt: TGCAGTGCTAGACCAAAAGGCCCCTTCTACAATGAGCAGTACTTC
d_call: TRBD2; clone_size: few; j_call: TRBJ2-1; v_call: TRBV6-6; cdr3_aa: CASSFPSLAGGPNEQFF; cdr3_nt: TGTGCCAGCAGTTTTCCCTCCCTAGCGGGAGGGCCCAATGAGCAGTTCTTC
d_call: .; clone_size: .; j_call: TRBJ2-7; v_call: TRBV7-9; cdr3_aa: CATQTATNRVTYEQYF; cdr3_nt: TGTGCCACCCAAACGGCTACGAACAGGGTGACCTACGAGCAGTACTTC
d_call: TRBD2; clone_size: .; j_call: TRBJ2-7; v_call: TRBV28; cdr3_aa: CASSSILAGGPYEQYF; cdr3_nt: TGTGCCAGCAGTTCGATATTAGCGGGAGGGCCCTACGAGCAGTACTTC
d_call: .; clone_size: few; j_call: TRBJ2-3; v_call: TRBV20-1; cdr3_aa: CSGAGFEETDTQYF; cdr3_nt: TGCAGTGGGGCAGGGTTTGAGGAAACAGATACGCAGTATTTT
d_call: .; clone_size: .; j_call: TRBJ2-3; v_call: TRBV20-1; cdr3_aa: CSARDRARRSTDTQYF; cdr3_nt: TGCAGTGCTAGAGATAGGGCTAGAAGAAGCACAGATACGCAGTATTTT
d_call: .; clone_size: .; j_call: TRBJ2-5; v_call: TRBV12-5; cdr3_aa: CASGLEERATQYF; cdr3_nt: TGTGCTAGTGGTTTAGAAGAAAGGGCGACCCAGTACTTC
d_call: TRBD1; clone_size: .; j_call: TRBJ2-3; v_call: TRBV25-1; cdr3_aa: CASSELGTDSTDTQYF; cdr3_nt: TGTGCCAGCAGTGAATTAGGGACAGACAGCACAGATACGCAGTATTTT
d_call: .; clone_size: .; j_call: TRBJ1-1; v_call: TRBV4-3; cdr3_aa: CASSLRPTNTEAFF; cdr3_nt: TGCGCCAGCAGCCTACGACCGACGAACACTGAAGCTTTCTTT
d_call: .; clone_size: .; j_call: TRBJ2-3; v_call: TRBV12-3/TRBV12-4; cdr3_aa: CASSLSAVSTDTQYF; cdr3_nt: TGTGCCAGCAGTTTAAGCGCGGTCAGCACAGATACGCAGTATTTT
d_call: .; clone_size: .; j_call: TRBJ2-7; v_call: TRBV2; cdr3_aa: CASSEARDAYEQYF; cdr3_nt: TGTGCCAGCAGTGAAGCCAGGGATGCCTACGAGCAGTACTTC
d_call: TRBD1; clone_size: .; j_call: TRBJ2-7; v_call: TRBV19; cdr3_aa: CASSPLDRGRDEQYF; cdr3_nt: TGTGCCAGTAGTCCACTGGACAGGGGGCGCGACGAGCAGTACTTC
d_call: TRBD1; clone_size: once; j_call: TRBJ2-7; v_call: TRBV29-1; cdr3_aa: CSVLIVVGQIYNEQYF; cdr3_nt: TGCAGCGTTTTAATAGTGGTGGGACAGATCTACAATGAGCAGTACTTC
d_call: .; clone_size: .; j_call: TRBJ2-5; v_call: TRBV4-3; cdr3_aa: CASSPVHGGLHEQYF; cdr3_nt: TGCGCCAGCAGCCCCGTCCACGGGGGCCTCCATGAGCAGTACTTC
d_call: TRBD2; clone_size: .; j_call: TRBJ2-3; v_call: TRBV12-5; cdr3_aa: CASGLAGLAPSTDTQYF; cdr3_nt: TGTGCTAGTGGTTTGGCGGGACTAGCGCCTAGCACAGATACGCAGTATTTT
d_call: TRBD1; clone_size: few; j_call: TRBJ2-7; v_call: TRBV11-2; cdr3_aa: CASRRTGAGYEQYF; cdr3_nt: TGTGCCAGCAGAAGGACAGGGGCCGGCTACGAGCAGTACTTC
d_call: .; clone_size: .; j_call: TRBJ1-4; v_call: TRBV7-9; cdr3_aa: CASSLHRGVATNEKLFF; cdr3_nt: TGTGCCAGCAGCCTACATCGCGGGGTTGCAACTAATGAAAAACTGTTTTTT
d_call: TRBD1; clone_size: .; j_call: TRBJ2-7; v_call: TRBV10-3; cdr3_aa: CAIRPGTGAYEQYF; cdr3_nt: TGTGCCATCAGGCCCGGGACAGGAGCCTACGAGCAGTACTTC
d_call: .; clone_size: .; j_call: TRBJ1-1; v_call: TRBV4-1; cdr3_aa: CASSQDGAGIMNTEAFF; cdr3_nt: TGCGCCAGCAGCCAAGACGGGGCAGGGATCATGAACACTGAAGCTTTCTTT
d_call: TRBD2; clone_size: many; j_call: TRBJ2-1; v_call: TRBV27; cdr3_aa: CATTTSGSYNEQFF; cdr3_nt: TGTGCCACCACGACTAGCGGATCCTACAATGAGCAGTTCTTC
d_call: .; clone_size: .; j_call: TRBJ2-1; v_call: TRBV10-3; cdr3_aa: CAISPGSWGDNEQFF; cdr3_nt: TGTGCCATCTCCCCCGGGAGTTGGGGCGACAATGAGCAGTTCTTC
d_call: .; clone_size: .; j_call: TRBJ2-3; v_call: TRBV7-2; cdr3_aa: CASSPGRTLSTDTQYF; cdr3_nt: TGTGCCAGCAGCCCAGGGCGGACTCTATCCACAGATACGCAGTATTTT
d_call: TRBD1; clone_size: .; j_call: TRBJ2-1; v_call: TRBV20-1; cdr3_aa: CSARDSTGSGDGQFF; cdr3_nt: TGCAGTGCTAGAGATTCGACAGGGTCTGGGGATGGGCAGTTCTTC
d_call: .; clone_size: once; j_call: TRBJ2-1; v_call: TRBV7-9; cdr3_aa: CASRLGAPNEQFF; cdr3_nt: TGTGCCAGCCGCCTCGGGGCTCCCAATGAGCAGTTCTTC
d_call: .; clone_size: many; j_call: TRBJ2-7; v_call: TRBV27; cdr3_aa: CASSRDGSYEQYF; cdr3_nt: TGTGCCAGCAGTCGGGACGGTTCCTACGAGCAGTACTTC